One sample yielded the 32 T cell receptor beta chains listed below, sequenced in a study of blood T cell repertoires in COVID-19. Sequencing was performed with immunoSEQ multiplex PCR; in TCRdb, only in-frame clones are kept and a portion is missing. The table shows more than 110,000 clones, with roughly four fifths occurring only once. The sequenced sample was peripheral blood. The receptors derive from a human donor in a cohort sampled during active COVID-19.

The V and J genes are TRBV6-1 and TRBJ2-7; a possible D gene is TRBD1 (5 bases). Germline lookup yields CDR1 MNHNS and CDR2 SASEGT. There are 12 residues in the CDR3. The V gene lost 3 bases and the J gene lost 12 bases, with 15 bases spanning the gap. The CDR3 sequence is CASSDTGDILYF. CDR3 nucleotide sequence: TGTGCCAGCAGTGACACAGGCGACATATTGTACTTC.

The chain couples TRBV11-2 to TRBJ2-3; 11 bases agree with TRBD2. CDR3 length: 13 residues. V lost 7 bases to trimming and J lost 4 bases; unmatched junction nucleotides: 1. Germline V gene sequence: CDR1 SGHAT, CDR2 FQNNGV. The CDR3 sequence: CASKTSGADTQYF. The CDR3 region has the DNA TGTGCCAGCAAGACTAGCGGGGCAGATACGCAGTATTTT.

The chain has TRBV4-3 and TRBJ1-4; weak D call: TRBD1 (6 bases). The CDR3 loop spans 15 amino acids. Trimming left V 0 bases short and J 7 bases short, with 12 bases between. Germline values: CDR1 LGHNA, CDR2 YSLEER. DNA for the CDR3: TGCGCCAGCAGCCAAGACGGGGGGCTTAGTGAAAAACTGTTTTTT. It specifies CASSQDGGLSEKLFF.

The chain is built from TRBV29-1 and TRBJ2-1, with a tentative D call TRBD2 (5 bases). Germline V gene data show CDR1 as SQVTM and CDR2 as ANQGSEA. V was clipped by 7 bases and J by 4 bases, with 14 bases between them. The CDR3 is 13 residues long. The CDR3 DNA follows: TGCAGCGCCATTGGTAGGAGGTACAATGAGCAGTTCTTC. It specifies CSAIGRRYNEQFF.

The V call is TRBV2, the J call TRBJ1-6; possible D gene TRBD1, 5 bases. V shed 4 bases and J shed 7 bases, with 8 bases lying between them. Germline V gives CDR1 SNHLY, CDR2 FYNNEI. The CDR3 contains 13 residues. CDR3 sequence: CASSVAGNSPLHF. CDR3 coding DNA: TGTGCCAGCAGTGTCGCAGGGAATTCACCCCTCCACTTT.

The J gene is TRBJ2-6, the V gene TRBV19; 8 bases fit TRBD1. J gave up 0 bases and V 4 bases, and 5 bases lay outside the gene matches. This CDR3 contains 17 residues. Germline V lookup: CDR1 LNHDA, CDR2 SQIVND (reference sequence). CDR3 amino acids: CASSSLTGGSGANVLTF. Here the CDR3 DNA reads TGTGCCAGTAGTAGCCTTACAGGGGGCTCTGGGGCCAACGTCCTGACTTTC.

The chain links TRBV3-1 (or the pseudogene TRBV3-2) to TRBJ2-1; no clear D. Germline V gene lookup returns CDR1 LGHDT and CDR2 YNNKEL (reference sequence). The V and J ends lost 6 bases and 0 bases respectively, with 9 bases between them. This CDR3 spans 14 amino acids. In DNA form, the CDR3 reads TGTGCCAGCAGTGTGGCCAGCTCCTACAATGAGCAGTTCTTC. Translated, it gives CASSVASSYNEQFF.

The chain has TRBV4-2 and TRBJ2-3, with TRBD2 as a possible D gene (7 bases). Between the trimmed V and J ends, which lost 2 bases and 1 base, there was a span of 16 bases. CDR1 is LGHNA, CDR2 YNFKEQ, per germline. This CDR3 region has 17 residues. CDR3 DNA: TGTGCCAGCAGCCAATCCGGGGGGCGGGACGGCACAGATACGCAGTATTTT. This translates into CASSQSGGRDGTDTQYF.

This chain uses TRBV7-2 with TRBJ2-7; 11 bases are a match to TRBD1. Germline V gene lookup returns CDR1 SGHTA and CDR2 FQGNSA. Germline trimming cut 5 bases from V and 5 bases from J; bases unmatched to any gene: 2. CDR3 length equals 13 residues. The CDR3 is CASSRDRGDEQYF. The CDR3 coding sequence is TGTGCCAGCAGCCGGGACAGGGGGGACGAGCAGTACTTC.

This clone was counted between two and nine times. V usage is TRBV6-5 and J usage is TRBJ2-7, with D perhaps TRBD1 (6 bases). CDR3 length: 13 amino acids. V gave up 5 bases and J gave up 3 bases, with 11 bases separating them. Germline assignment: CDR1 MNHEY and CDR2 SVGAGI. The CDR3 nucleotides read TGTGCCAGCAGTACAGGGTTTAACTACGAGCAGTACTTC. It specifies CASSTGFNYEQYF.

The chain couples TRBV3-1 (or the pseudogene TRBV3-2) to TRBJ2-3, with D hard to call. The CDR3 has 15 amino acids. Germline V gene data show CDR1 as LGHDT and CDR2 as YNNKEL (reference sequence). V was clipped by 6 bases and J by 0 bases, with 13 bases between them. This chain's CDR3 is CASRLAGTSTDTQYF. Here the CDR3 DNA reads TGTGCCAGCAGACTTGCAGGCACTAGCACAGATACGCAGTATTTT.

The rearrangement uses TRBV9 and TRBJ2-3; 13 bases line up with TRBD2. The CDR3 has 18 residues. CDR1 is SGDLS and CDR2 is YYNGEE in the germline V gene. V lost 3 bases, J lost 6 bases, and 13 bases stayed unmatched. CDR3 sequence (DNA): TGTGCCAGCAGCGGAAACCCGGGACTAGCGGGGCCCCGGGATACGCAGTATTTT. It yields the protein CASSGNPGLAGPRDTQYF.

The CDR3 region is CASSQSGGEDTQYF. CDR3 bases: TGTGCCAGCAGCCAAAGCGGGGGGGAGGATACGCAGTATTTT. The rearrangement joins TRBV3-1 (or the pseudogene TRBV3-2) to TRBJ2-3; 10 bases are a match to TRBD2. The CDR3 runs to 14 residues. Germline trimming cut 2 bases from V and 6 bases from J; bases unmatched to any gene: 2. CDR1 is LGHDT and CDR2 is YNNKEL in the germline V gene (reference sequence).

The CDR3 DNA follows: TGTGCCAGCAGCCCCCCCCAGGGGAGCTATGGCTACACCTTC. Its protein product is CASSPPQGSYGYTF. The V gene is TRBV7-2, the J gene TRBJ1-2, with a possible D match to TRBD1 (6 bases). Trimming removed 5 bases from V and 4 bases from J, with 14 bases in between. CDR3 length equals 14 residues. Germline V lookup: CDR1 SGHTA, CDR2 FQGNSA.

The CDR3 protein is CASSEGVGEKLFF. The CDR3 DNA reads TGTGCCAGCAGCGAGGGGGTGGGTGAAAAACTGTTTTTT. The chain recombines TRBV9 with TRBJ1-4; TRBD1 might be the D (6 bases). The V gene's germline CDR1 is SGDLS and CDR2 YYNGEE. This CDR3 contains 13 residues. V lost 3 bases and J lost 7, with 10 bases in between.

This rearrangement joins TRBV5-1 to TRBJ2-1, with D possibly matching TRBD2 (5 bases). V was trimmed by 1 base and J by 8 bases, leaving 7 bases between them. The CDR3 length is 12 residues. CDR1 SGHRS and CDR2 YFSETQ come from the germline V gene. CDR3 sequence: CASSLPGDEQFF. The DNA of the CDR3 is TGCGCCAGCAGCTTGCCCGGGGATGAGCAGTTCTTC.

The chain recombines TRBV4-1 with TRBJ1-5; TRBD1 aligns across 8 bases. Germline assignment: CDR1 MGHRA and CDR2 YSYEKL. This CDR3 has 16 amino acids. The V gene end was trimmed by 3 bases and the J gene end by 6 bases; junction bases not matched to a gene: 10. The CDR3 DNA follows: TGCGCCAGCAGCCAGGAACAGGGGGTGGGTCGTCAGCCCCAGCATTTT. Protein sequence: CASSQEQGVGRQPQHF.

Here the CDR3 DNA reads TGTGCCAGCAGCTTAGGACAAATGGTTACTGAAGCTTTCTTT. As protein: CASSLGQMVTEAFF. The chain combines TRBV7-9 with TRBJ1-1; no definite D call. This CDR3 comprises 14 residues. V dropped 1 base and J dropped 5 bases, with 11 bases sitting between them. Germline V gives CDR1 SEHNR, CDR2 FQNEAQ (reference sequence).

This clone occurred a few times. The rearrangement links TRBV6-2 or TRBV6-3 to TRBJ2-7; no clear D gene. Germline-derived CDR1 and CDR2 are MNHEY and SVGEGT. The CDR3 consists of 12 residues. The germline V and J ends were trimmed by 5 bases and 3 bases, with 8 bases remaining between them. DNA for the CDR3: TGTGCCAGCAGTACGCTCTACTACGAGCAGTACTTC. Translating it yields CASSTLYYEQYF.

The chain links TRBV28 to TRBJ2-5, with D perhaps matching TRBD2 (6 bases). The V gene lost 3 bases and the J gene lost 7 bases, with 12 bases spanning the gap. From germline, CDR1 is MDHEN and CDR2 SYDVKM. The CDR3 covers 13 residues. This CDR3 is CASSLEGRVTQYF. DNA of the CDR3: TGTGCCAGCAGTTTGGAGGGCCGGGTGACCCAGTACTTC.

This sequence joins TRBV18 and TRBJ1-1; TRBD1 might be the D (5 bases). The CDR3 covers 15 residues. Germline CDR1 and CDR2: KGHSH and LQKENI. V was clipped by 2 bases and J by 5 bases, with 15 bases between them. CDR3 residues: CASSPSGGRYTEAFF. CDR3 DNA sequence: TGTGCCAGCTCACCATCGGGGGGGAGATATACTGAAGCTTTCTTT.

This chain connects TRBV19 to TRBJ2-3; 14 bases are shared with TRBD2. Germline-derived CDR1 and CDR2 are LNHDA and SQIVND (reference sequence). V trimming: 5 bases; J trimming: 2 bases; junction bases outside the gene matches: 3. The CDR3 totals 16 residues. CDR3 in DNA: TGTGCCAGTAGTCCGGGACTAGCGGGAGCCACAGATACGCAGTATTTT. Amino acids: CASSPGLAGATDTQYF.

The chain links TRBV6-5 to TRBJ2-7; tentative D call: TRBD1 (6 bases). The CDR3 sequence is 15 residues long. Trimming stripped 3 bases from V and 2 bases from J, with 14 bases between. Germline CDR1 MNHEY, CDR2 SVGAGI. The CDR3 region is CASSYQKPGAYEQYF. As DNA, the CDR3 is TGTGCCAGCAGTTATCAAAAGCCAGGGGCCTACGAGCAGTACTTC.

The rearrangement uses TRBV5-1 and TRBJ2-7; 11 positions match TRBD1. Germline loops: CDR1 SGHRS, CDR2 YFSETQ. After removal of 4 bases from V and 5 bases from J, the junction contained 8 bases not matched to a gene. CDR3 length: 15 amino acids. The CDR3 loop is CASSNRDRGVHEQYF. DNA for the CDR3: TGCGCCAGCAGCAACCGGGACAGGGGGGTCCACGAGCAGTACTTC.

This chain uses TRBV5-8 with TRBJ2-1, with a weak D call TRBD2 (5 bases). V was cut by 1 base and J by 2 bases, with 13 bases left in between. This CDR3 region has 16 residues. CDR1 SGHTS and CDR2 YDEGEE come from the germline V gene. In DNA form, the CDR3 reads TGTGCCAGCAGCTTGTTAGCGCTCCTTACCTACAATGAGCAGTTCTTC. Translating it yields CASSLLALLTYNEQFF. Using reference TRBV5-8 and TRBJ2-1 for the parts outside the CDR3, the full variable domain is EAGVTQSPTHLIKTRGQQATLRCSPISGHTSVYWYQQALGLGLQFLLWYDEGEERNRGNFPPRFSGRQFPNYSSELNVNALELEDSALYLCASSLLALLTYNEQFFGPGTRLTVL.

This clone has a handful of counts. This chain connects TRBV28 to TRBJ1-3; 9 bases match TRBD1. Germline CDR1 and CDR2: MDHEN and SYDVKM. The ends lost 3 bases at V and 3 bases at J; junction bases unmatched: 3. The CDR3 has 15 residues. CDR3 loop: CASSLGQGVGNTIYF. For the CDR3, the DNA is TGTGCCAGCAGTTTGGGACAGGGAGTTGGAAACACCATATATTTT.

The chain has TRBV29-1 and TRBJ1-2; 8 nucleotides agree with TRBD1. V shed 6 bases and J 4 bases; nucleotides not matched to a gene: 4. Germline V gene data show CDR1 as SQVTM and CDR2 as ANQGSEA. The length of the CDR3 is 12 residues. CDR3 in amino acids: CSVADRVYGYTF. In DNA, the CDR3 is TGCAGCGTCGCGGACAGGGTCTATGGCTACACCTTC.

V gene TRBV29-1 combines with J gene TRBJ1-1, with 12 bases identical to TRBD1. The CDR3 is 17 amino acids. V lost 5 bases and J lost 3; bases outside the gene matches: 13. Germline assignment: CDR1 SQVTM and CDR2 ANQGSEA. CDR3 coding DNA: TGCAGCGTTCAGCACTTGGGACAGGGGGCGATGTACACTGAAGCTTTCTTT. This translates into CSVQHLGQGAMYTEAFF. Variable domain in full (rest from reference TRBV29-1 and TRBJ1-1): SAVISQKPSRDICQRGTSLTIQCQVDSQVTMMFWYRQQPGQSLTLIATANQGSEATYESGFVIDKFPISRPNLTFSTLTVSNMSPEDSSIYLCSVQHLGQGAMYTEAFFGQGTRLTVV.

This rearrangement joins TRBV7-2 to TRBJ1-5; D not resolved. Trimming took 5 bases from V and 0 from J, leaving 11 bases between them. This CDR3 has 15 amino acids. In germline, CDR1 is SGHTA, CDR2 FQGNSA. The CDR3 DNA follows: TGTGCCAGCAGCCGCGGGGTTTATAGCAATCAGCCCCAGCATTTT. It translates to CASSRGVYSNQPQHF.

This chain connects TRBV7-3 to TRBJ2-3, with TRBD2 identical over 8 bases. From germline, CDR1 is SGHTA and CDR2 FQGTGA. CDR3 length: 15 amino acids. Germline trimming cut 1 base from V and 7 bases from J; bases unmatched to any gene: 7. CDR3 loop: CASSLSSSGANTQYF. The DNA for the CDR3 is TGTGCCAGCAGCTTAAGTAGTAGCGGGGCCAATACGCAGTATTTT.

The chain joins TRBV5-4 to TRBJ1-2; TRBD1 matches at 11 bases. V was pared by 2 bases and J by 7 bases, with 7 bases of the junction left unmatched. The germline CDR1 and CDR2 sequences are SGHNT and YYREEE (reference sequence). The CDR3 contains 15 residues. The CDR3 loop reads CASSFWTGGGGGYTF. CDR3 sequence (DNA): TGTGCCAGCAGCTTCTGGACAGGGGGCGGGGGTGGCTACACCTTC.

The chain links TRBV7-8 to TRBJ1-1; D is ambiguous. Trimming removed 5 bases from V and 2 bases from J, with 18 bases in between. The length of the CDR3 is 16 residues. Germline V gene sequence: CDR1 SGHVS, CDR2 FQNEAQ. The CDR3 sequence: CASSLRGRVRNTEAFF. CDR3 coding DNA: TGTGCCAGCAGCCTCCGCGGGCGAGTAAGAAACACTGAAGCTTTCTTT.